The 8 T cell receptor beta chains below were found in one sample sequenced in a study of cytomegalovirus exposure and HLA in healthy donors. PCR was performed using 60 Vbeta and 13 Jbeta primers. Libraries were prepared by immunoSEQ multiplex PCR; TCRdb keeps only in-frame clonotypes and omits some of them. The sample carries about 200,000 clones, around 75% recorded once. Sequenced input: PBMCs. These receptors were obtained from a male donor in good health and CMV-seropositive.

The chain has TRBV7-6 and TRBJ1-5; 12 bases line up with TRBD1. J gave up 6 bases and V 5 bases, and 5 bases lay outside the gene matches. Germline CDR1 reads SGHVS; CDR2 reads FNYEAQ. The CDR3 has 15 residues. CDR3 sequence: CASSPGTGGIQPQHF. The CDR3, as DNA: TGTGCCAGCAGCCCAGGGACAGGGGGCATTCAGCCCCAGCATTTT.

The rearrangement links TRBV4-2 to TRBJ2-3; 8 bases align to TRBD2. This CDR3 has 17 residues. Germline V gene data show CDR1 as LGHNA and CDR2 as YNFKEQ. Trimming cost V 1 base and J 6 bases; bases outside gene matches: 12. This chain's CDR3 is CASSQVARRGVGDTQYF. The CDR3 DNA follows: TGTGCCAGCAGCCAAGTCGCGAGGCGGGGGGTTGGGGATACGCAGTATTTT.

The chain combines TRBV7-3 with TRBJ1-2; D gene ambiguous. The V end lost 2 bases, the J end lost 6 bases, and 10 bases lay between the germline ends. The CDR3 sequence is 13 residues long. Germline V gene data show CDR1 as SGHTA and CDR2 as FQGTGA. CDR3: CASSLHGPNGYTF. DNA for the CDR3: TGTGCCAGCAGCTTACATGGTCCTAATGGCTACACCTTC.

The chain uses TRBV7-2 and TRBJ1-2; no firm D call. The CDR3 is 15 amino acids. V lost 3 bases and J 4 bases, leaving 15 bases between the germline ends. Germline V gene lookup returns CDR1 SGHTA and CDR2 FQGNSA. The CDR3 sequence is CASSLGGTPVYGYTF. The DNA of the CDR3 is TGTGCCAGCAGCTTGGGAGGCACCCCTGTCTATGGCTACACCTTC.

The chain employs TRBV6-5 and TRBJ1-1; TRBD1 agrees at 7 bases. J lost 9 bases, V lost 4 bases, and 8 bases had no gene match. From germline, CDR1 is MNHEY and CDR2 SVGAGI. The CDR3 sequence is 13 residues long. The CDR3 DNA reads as TGTGCCAGCAGTTCAAGACAGGGTTGGCAAGCTTTCTTT. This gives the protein CASSSRQGWQAFF.

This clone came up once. The CDR3 DNA reads as TGCGCCAGCAGCTTTCTGCCGGGACAGGGAACCGGGGAGCTGTTTTTT. It codes for CASSFLPGQGTGELFF. The chain uses TRBV5-1 and TRBJ2-2; 9 bases match TRBD1. The CDR3 has 16 amino acids. CDR1 and CDR2 (germline): SGHRS, YFSETQ. Trimming at V came to 2 bases and at J to 5 bases, leaving 7 bases not matched to a gene.

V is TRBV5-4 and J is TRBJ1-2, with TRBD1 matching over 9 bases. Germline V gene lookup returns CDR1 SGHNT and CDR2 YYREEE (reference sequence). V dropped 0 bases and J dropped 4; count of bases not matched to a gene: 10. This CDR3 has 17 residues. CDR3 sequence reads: CASSLGSGTGNSYGYTF. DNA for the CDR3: TGTGCCAGCAGCTTGGGTTCCGGGACAGGGAACAGCTATGGCTACACCTTC.

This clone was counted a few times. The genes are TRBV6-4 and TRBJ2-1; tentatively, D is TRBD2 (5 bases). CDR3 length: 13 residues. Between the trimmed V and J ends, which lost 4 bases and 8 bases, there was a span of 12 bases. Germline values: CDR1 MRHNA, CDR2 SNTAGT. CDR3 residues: CASSARESHEQFF. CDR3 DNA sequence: TGTGCCAGCAGTGCGAGGGAGTCCCATGAGCAGTTCTTC.